The present T cell receptor (beta chain) was sequenced within a study of radiation and T cells in renal cell carcinoma. Specified time point: blood 2 weeks post-SBRT. Noted treatment: 15 Gy SBRT to primary tumor, nephrectomy 4 weeks later. After SBRT, blood was collected at 2 and 4 weeks, plus baseline. The ends lost 3 bases at V and 2 bases at J; junction bases unmatched: 3. The CDR3 extends over 17 amino acids. CDR1 SGHNT and CDR2 YYREEE come from the germline V gene (reference sequence). TCRdb's table, derived via immunoSEQ multiplex PCR, lists solely in-frame clones and lacks some. The data show about 130,000 clones, with 81% seen just once and around 6.1% held by the top ten.

The rearrangement uses TRBV5-4 and TRBJ2-3; TRBD2 aligns across 16 bases. The receptor comes from a man between 45 and 60 years old with renal cell carcinoma. The material was blood, obtained from a patient whose treatment included radiotherapy and nephrectomy. The CDR3 DNA follows: TGTGCCAGCAGCTCGGGACTAGCGGGGGGGTACACAGATACGCAGTATTTT. This sequence encodes CASSSGLAGGYTDTQYF.